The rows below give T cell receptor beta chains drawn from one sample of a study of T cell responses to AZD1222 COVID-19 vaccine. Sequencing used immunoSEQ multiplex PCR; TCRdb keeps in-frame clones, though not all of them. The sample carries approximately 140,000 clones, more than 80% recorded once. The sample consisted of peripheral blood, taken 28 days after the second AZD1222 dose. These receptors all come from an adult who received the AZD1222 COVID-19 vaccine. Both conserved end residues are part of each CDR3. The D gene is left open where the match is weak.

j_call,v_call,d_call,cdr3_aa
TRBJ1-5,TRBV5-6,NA,CASSLAGQPYQPQHF
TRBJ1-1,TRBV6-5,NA,CAARRGVGTEAFF
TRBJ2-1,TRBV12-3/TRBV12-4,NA,CASKPGSFDEQFF
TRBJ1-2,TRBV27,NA,CASSLSDGISGYTF
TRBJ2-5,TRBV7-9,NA,CASSRQAPQETQYF
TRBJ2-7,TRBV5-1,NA,CASSFFAGSYEQYF
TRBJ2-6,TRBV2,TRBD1,CASSAGQGRSGANVLTF
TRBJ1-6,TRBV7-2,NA,CASSLPIRFTPSPLHF
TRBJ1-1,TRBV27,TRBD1,CASSLSAGGATEAFF
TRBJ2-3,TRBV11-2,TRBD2,CASSSTGTSGRVWADTQYF
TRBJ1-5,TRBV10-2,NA,CASSLAGGSNQPQHF
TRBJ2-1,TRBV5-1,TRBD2,CASSLLAGGSSYNEQFF
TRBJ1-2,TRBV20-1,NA,CSARASGGYTF
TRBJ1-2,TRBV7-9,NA,CASSLDLGLGGYTF
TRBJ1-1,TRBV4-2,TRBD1,CASNLKGQGGLDTEAFF
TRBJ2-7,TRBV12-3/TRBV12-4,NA,CASRRDSSYEQYF
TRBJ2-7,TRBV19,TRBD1,CASSMWTGDVYEQYF
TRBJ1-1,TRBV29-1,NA,CSVEGTAGAYSTEAFF
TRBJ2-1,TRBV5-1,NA,CASKGVHNEQFF
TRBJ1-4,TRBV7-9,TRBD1,CASSSTSGTGWEKLFF
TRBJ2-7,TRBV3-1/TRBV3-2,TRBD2,CASSQEVAGHSYEQYF
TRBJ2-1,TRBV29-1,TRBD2,CSATAAGDYNEQFF
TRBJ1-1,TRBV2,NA,CASSEAGRGGTEAFF
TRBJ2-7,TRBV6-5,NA,CASAGAGSYEQYF
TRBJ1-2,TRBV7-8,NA,CASSLARQDYGYTF
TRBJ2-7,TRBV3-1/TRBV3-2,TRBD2,CASSQDSSLAGVHEQYF
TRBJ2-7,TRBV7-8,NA,CASSAQGGRRHEQYF
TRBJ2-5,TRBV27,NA,CASSSRYQETQYF
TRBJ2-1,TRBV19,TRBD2,CASSIGRRTSLYNEQFF
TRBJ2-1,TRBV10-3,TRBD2,CAISVQGLAANEQFF
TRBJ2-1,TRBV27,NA,CASRGLNYNEQFF
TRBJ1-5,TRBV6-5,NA,CAVHQSASYQPQHF
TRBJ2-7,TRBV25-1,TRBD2,CASRASGVYEQYF
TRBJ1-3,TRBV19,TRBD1,CASSKTGTSGNTIYF
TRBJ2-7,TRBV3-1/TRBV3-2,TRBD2,CASSQRVGLAGTYEQYF
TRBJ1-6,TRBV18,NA,CASSARELYNSPLHF
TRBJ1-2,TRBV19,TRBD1,CASSSRSTGGSYGYTF
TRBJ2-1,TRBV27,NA,CASKKDTNNEQFF
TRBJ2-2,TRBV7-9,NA,CASSSIQPPANTGELFF
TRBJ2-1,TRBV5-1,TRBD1,CASSLGQGYNEQFF
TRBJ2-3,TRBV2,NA,CASSSLTDTQYF
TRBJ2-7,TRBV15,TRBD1,CATSIAPGQGPFLGPTYEQYF